One sample yielded the 5 T cell receptor beta chains listed below, sequenced in a study of PD-1 blockade in classical Hodgkin lymphoma. Relapse was seen in all patients after autologous stem cell transplantation, and brentuximab vedotin exposure was variable. Using immunoSEQ multiplex PCR, the repertoire was profiled, and TCRdb retains in-frame clones only, with some absent. The data show 40,000 to 60,000 clones, around 75% seen once. This specimen consisted of peripheral blood mononuclear cells (PBMCs), obtained before the second cycle of nivolumab. The receptors were sampled from a human donor with classical Hodgkin lymphoma.

The chain combines TRBV27 with TRBJ2-7; TRBD1 matches at 9 bases. Germline loops: CDR1 MNHEY, CDR2 SMNVEV (reference sequence). Trimming removed 0 bases from V and 6 bases from J; junction bases left unmatched: 12. CDR3 length equals 17 residues. CDR3 sequence: CASSLSFPRDRVLEQYF. The CDR3 coding sequence is TGTGCCAGCAGTTTATCGTTTCCCCGGGACAGGGTACTCGAGCAGTACTTC.

V and J are TRBV5-4 and TRBJ2-5, with TRBD2 identical over 16 bases. The CDR3 has 18 amino acids. J gave up 5 bases and V 4 bases, and 11 bases lay outside the gene matches. Germline V lookup: CDR1 SGHNT, CDR2 YYREEE (reference sequence). The CDR3 protein is CASSQGTSGRVLMETQYF. The CDR3 DNA is TGTGCCAGCAGCCAAGGGACTAGCGGGAGGGTGTTAATGGAGACCCAGTACTTC.

The chain links TRBV6-1 to TRBJ2-3, with D hard to call. From germline, CDR1 is MNHNS and CDR2 SASEGT. V lost 0 bases to trimming and J lost 0 bases, with 7 bases between them. This CDR3 has 15 residues. Written as DNA, the CDR3 is TGTGCCAGCAGTGAAGCGTCGGTGAGCACAGATACGCAGTATTTT. This codes for CASSEASVSTDTQYF.

The chain joins TRBV2 to TRBJ2-5; D unresolved. Germline V gene data show CDR1 as SNHLY and CDR2 as FYNNEI. Trimming took 0 bases from V and 10 from J, leaving 6 bases between them. There are 11 residues in the CDR3. CDR3 bases: TGTGCCAGCAGTGAAGCCTTGGGCCAGTACTTC. This codes for CASSEALGQYF. The full variable domain, in which reference TRBV2 and TRBJ2-5 provide the parts outside the CDR3, is EPEVTQTPSHQVTQMGQEVILRCVPISNHLYFYWYRQILGQKVEFLVSFYNNEISEKSEIFDDQFSVERPDGSNFTLKIRSTKLEDSAMYFCASSEALGQYFGPGTRLLVL.

This clone was counted between two and nine times. This chain links TRBV5-8 with TRBJ1-2, with 8 bases matching TRBD1. The CDR3 is made up of 14 amino acids. CDR1 and CDR2 (germline): SGHTS, YDEGEE. The V segment lost 4 bases and the J segment 4 bases; nucleotides outside the gene matches: 6. CDR3 coding DNA: TGTGCCAGCAGCGTGCCTGGGACAGGCTATGGCTACACCTTC. Its translation: CASSVPGTGYGYTF. The full variable domain, with the rest looked up from reference TRBV5-8 and TRBJ1-2, is EAGVTQSPTHLIKTRGQQATLRCSPISGHTSVYWYQQALGLGLQFLLWYDEGEERNRGNFPPRFSGRQFPNYSSELNVNALELEDSALYLCASSVPGTGYGYTFGSGTRLTVV.